This record looks at one TCR beta chain sequence and its context. This sample was taken from a study of Ad26.COV2.S vaccination and SARS-CoV-2 variants. The sample's treatment: some 19 received Ad26.COV2.S at low or high dose, single or two shots; 5 received placebo; per-sample allocation not given. Collection of the samples took place on day 63 after the first injection of vaccine or placebo. Clones were sequenced by immunoSEQ multiplex PCR, and TCRdb holds only the in-frame ones, with some missing. The sample carries hundreds of thousands of clones, about 86% recorded once. The input for sequencing was peripheral blood, taken in a trial of Ad26.COV2.S vaccine versus placebo. The sequence was obtained from a person aged 18-60 years who received the Ad26.COV2.S COVID-19 vaccine or a placebo.

As DNA, the CDR3 is TGCGCCAGCAGCTTGGCGGTCAGGGAAAAACTGTTTTTT. Translating gives CASSLAVREKLFF. The chain combines TRBV5-1 with TRBJ1-4, with no clear D. Germline-derived CDR1 and CDR2 are SGHRS and YFSETQ. CDR3 length: 13 residues. Trimming cost V 0 bases and J 8 bases, with 8 bases left between them.